What follows are 32 T cell receptor beta chains derived from one specimen sequenced in a study of T cells in tumors after PD-1 blockade. Method: immunoSEQ multiplex PCR; TCRdb's copy keeps in-frame clones and lacks some. Among approximately 48,000 clones listed, approximately 81% were seen once. The sample here was PBMCs, taken before anti-PD-1 treatment. Receptor source: a human donor with basal cell carcinoma.

The V gene is TRBV5-1, the J gene TRBJ2-1; D possibly corresponds to TRBD2 (6 bases). The V gene lost 6 bases and the J gene lost 6 bases, with 19 bases spanning the gap. From germline, CDR1 is SGHRS and CDR2 YFSETQ. The CDR3 contains 15 residues. The DNA of the CDR3 is TGCGCCAGCAACGGAGGGCAGGGTATTGGCAATGAGCAGTTCTTC. It yields the protein CASNGGQGIGNEQFF.

The V gene is TRBV6-5, the J gene TRBJ1-6, with a weak D call TRBD1 (6 bases). Germline V gene data show CDR1 as MNHEY and CDR2 as SVGAGI. Deletions cut 2 bases from V and 7 bases from J, with 9 bases between. This CDR3 has 14 amino acids. The CDR3 loop reads CASSYGQGNSPLHF. CDR3 DNA sequence: TGTGCCAGCAGTTACGGTCAGGGGAATTCACCCCTCCACTTT.

This clone was counted a few times. The chain combines TRBV6-4 with TRBJ2-1, with 7 bases that match TRBD2. CDR3 length: 15 amino acids. The J segment lost 7 bases and the V segment lost 5 bases, leaving 11 bases of the junction unmatched. CDR1 MRHNA and CDR2 SNTAGT come from the germline V gene. The CDR3 loop reads CASSPASGAGNEQFF. CDR3 coding DNA: TGTGCCAGCAGTCCCGCCAGCGGGGCAGGGAATGAGCAGTTCTTC.

This sequence joins TRBV1 and TRBJ2-5; the table's D call of TRBD2 was not tested on the DNA. TRBV1 is a pseudogene. The CDR3 is 17 residues long. This chain's CDR3 is CTSSQDPGGTPVGTQYF. The DNA for the CDR3 is TGCACCAGCAGCCAAGACCCGGGAGGCACCCCGGTTGGGACCCAGTACTTC.

This clone appeared a few times. The chain is built from TRBV7-9 and TRBJ2-1, with TRBD2 matching 11 bases. The junction had 9 bases not matched to a gene; V was cut back by 0 bases and J by 8 bases. The CDR3 length is 17 residues. Germline CDR1 and CDR2: SEHNR and FQNEAQ (reference sequence). The CDR3 is CASSLALPGLAADEQFF. Here the CDR3 DNA reads TGTGCCAGCAGCTTAGCTTTACCGGGACTAGCGGCAGATGAGCAGTTCTTC.

This chain links TRBV4-1 with TRBJ2-3; 7 bases are a match to TRBD2. V was pared by 5 bases and J by 6 bases, with 11 bases of the junction left unmatched. This CDR3 region has 15 residues. The germline gives CDR1 MGHRA, CDR2 YSYEKL. The CDR3 sequence: CASSGRGTQLDTQYF. DNA for the CDR3: TGCGCCAGCAGCGGGCGGGGGACTCAGTTGGATACGCAGTATTTT.

The rearrangement uses TRBV2 and TRBJ1-6, with D possibly TRBD1 on 5 matching bases. With 11 bases removed from V and 7 bases from J, the gap between germline ends came to 18 bases. Germline CDR1 and CDR2: SNHLY and FYNNEI. This CDR3 has 14 amino acids. CDR3 nucleotide sequence: TGTGCCGGCAACCTCAGGGTCCTCAATTCACCCCTCCACTTT. It codes for CAGNLRVLNSPLHF.

The chain recombines TRBV19 with TRBJ1-2; TRBD1 aligns across 9 bases. After removal of 2 bases from V and 7 bases from J, the junction contained 17 bases not matched to a gene. This CDR3 has 18 residues. The V gene's germline CDR1 is LNHDA and CDR2 SQIVND (reference sequence). This CDR3 reads CASSINPGQGGFLRGYTF. The DNA of the CDR3 is TGTGCCAGTAGTATAAATCCGGGACAGGGAGGATTCTTGCGTGGCTACACCTTC.

The genes are TRBV21-1 and TRBJ1-6; the table's D call, TRBD1, was not checked against the DNA. TRBV21-1 is given as a pseudogene. The CDR3 consists of 19 residues. The CDR3 DNA reads TGTGCCAGCAGCAAAGCGCTGGGAAGTTTGGGGACAGACGATTCACCCCTCCACTTT. Translated: CASSKALGSLGTDDSPLHF.

The chain couples TRBV6-5 to TRBJ1-1; D is unresolved. This CDR3 region has 13 residues. Deletions cut 7 bases from V and 0 bases from J, with 9 bases between. Per germline, CDR1 MNHEY and CDR2 SVGAGI. The CDR3 DNA follows: TGTGCCAGCAAGATTTCCATGAACACTGAAGCTTTCTTT. The encoded protein is CASKISMNTEAFF.

The chain carries TRBV4-1 and TRBJ2-2, with D perhaps matching TRBD2 (5 bases). Germline V gives CDR1 MGHRA, CDR2 YSYEKL. This CDR3 contains 14 residues. V shed 2 bases and J shed 2 bases, with 6 bases lying between them. The CDR3 is CASSQPGNTGELFF. CDR3 DNA: TGCGCCAGCAGCCAACCGGGAAACACCGGGGAGCTGTTTTTT.

The table lists this clone with a count of one. The rearrangement joins TRBV19 to TRBJ2-7; D gene ambiguous. This CDR3 comprises 11 residues. V shed 10 bases and J shed 3 bases, with 10 bases lying between them. Germline assignment: CDR1 LNHDA and CDR2 SQIVND (reference sequence). CDR3 region: CATEWDYEQYF. For the CDR3, the DNA is TGTGCCACCGAATGGGACTACGAGCAGTACTTC.

The rearrangement joins TRBV5-6 to TRBJ2-5, with unresolved D. The J call may be mistaken, given a closer DNA end match to TRBJ2-7. Germline values: CDR1 SGHDT, CDR2 YYEEEE. The CDR3 runs 15 residues. CDR3 sequence (DNA): TGTGCCAGCAGCTTGCCCAAGCTGGGATCCTACGAGCAGTACTTC. This encodes CASSLPKLGSYEQYF.

This rearrangement joins TRBV18 to TRBJ1-1; 11 bases are a match to TRBD1. CDR3 length: 18 amino acids. With V trimmed by 3 bases and J by 1 base, 10 bases remained unmatched. Germline V gene lookup returns CDR1 KGHSH and CDR2 LQKENI. CDR3 sequence: CASSPLPGQGGGNTEAFF. In DNA, the CDR3 is TGTGCCAGCTCACCCCTTCCGGGACAGGGGGGAGGGAACACTGAAGCTTTCTTT.

The chain is built from TRBV28 and TRBJ1-2; tentatively, D is TRBD1 (5 bases). There are 16 residues in the CDR3. V gave up 7 bases and J gave up 3 bases, with 21 bases separating them. The V gene's germline CDR1 is MDHEN and CDR2 SYDVKM. The CDR3 loop reads CASTRDSSRAYYGYTF. The CDR3 nucleotides read TGTGCCAGCACTAGGGACTCCTCCCGGGCCTACTATGGCTACACCTTC.

The rearrangement links TRBV5-1 to TRBJ2-2; no reliable D call. The V and J ends lost 6 bases and 4 bases respectively, with 7 bases between them. This CDR3 has 12 residues. Germline V gene lookup returns CDR1 SGHRS and CDR2 YFSETQ. CDR3 in amino acids: CASTLTTGELFF. Written as DNA, the CDR3 is TGCGCCAGCACCCTTACCACCGGGGAGCTGTTTTTT.

The V call is TRBV3-1 (or the pseudogene TRBV3-2), the J call TRBJ2-7; no definite D call. CDR1 is LGHDT, CDR2 YNNKEL, per germline (reference sequence). There are 13 residues in the CDR3. V lost 0 bases and J lost 7, with 10 bases in between. CDR3 DNA: TGTGCCAGCAGCCAAGAGGTAGGACGGGAGCAGTACTTC. Residues: CASSQEVGREQYF.

V and J are TRBV10-3 and TRBJ2-3, with D perhaps matching TRBD2 (6 bases). CDR1 is ENHRY, CDR2 SYGVKD, per germline. The CDR3 totals 14 residues. Trimming took 0 bases from V and 4 from J, leaving 8 bases between them. As DNA, the CDR3 is TGTGCCATCAGTGAGTCCCTAGCGTCAGATACGCAGTATTTT. This gives the protein CAISESLASDTQYF.

CDR3 region: CASSPIQGATYEQYF. The CDR3 DNA reads TGTGCCAGCAGCCCGATTCAGGGGGCCACCTACGAGCAGTACTTC. This chain connects TRBV7-9 to TRBJ2-7; 8 bases are a match to TRBD1. Germline-derived CDR1 and CDR2 are SEHNR and FQNEAQ (reference sequence). The ends lost 5 bases at V and 2 bases at J; junction bases unmatched: 8. This CDR3 is built from 15 residues.

This clone was seen more than once but under ten times. J is TRBJ1-4 and V is TRBV19; TRBD1 might be the D (6 bases). CDR1 is LNHDA, CDR2 SQIVND, per germline (reference sequence). The CDR3 loop spans 15 amino acids. The V gene lost 3 bases and the J gene lost 0 bases, with 8 bases spanning the gap. The CDR3 reads CASSIRGATNEKLFF. The DNA for the CDR3 is TGTGCCAGTAGTATTAGGGGGGCAACTAATGAAAAACTGTTTTTT.

The CDR3 nucleotides read TGTGCCAGCAGCCGGACTAGCGGGGTATTCTCAGGAGATGAGCAGTTCTTC. Translated, it gives CASSRTSGVFSGDEQFF. This chain uses TRBV2 with TRBJ2-1, with 12 bases fitting TRBD2. J lost 8 bases, V lost 6 bases, and 14 bases had no gene match. Germline V gene lookup returns CDR1 SNHLY and CDR2 FYNNEI. CDR3 length equals 17 residues.

The chain links TRBV7-8 to TRBJ2-4, with TRBD1 identical over 9 bases. Germline CDR1 SGHVS, CDR2 FQNEAQ. This CDR3 contains 17 residues. Germline trimming cut 4 bases from V and 1 base from J; bases unmatched to any gene: 8. The CDR3 DNA sequence: TGTGCCAGCAGCTGGAATGACAGGGGGGTGGCCAAAAACATTCAGTACTTC. Protein product: CASSWNDRGVAKNIQYF.

The V gene is TRBV5-1, the J gene TRBJ1-2; 8 positions match TRBD1. The CDR3 is 17 residues long. Germline values: CDR1 SGHRS, CDR2 YFSETQ. V lost 0 bases to trimming and J lost 6 bases; unmatched junction nucleotides: 13. CDR3 DNA sequence: TGCGCCAGCAGCTTGGAGACCGGACAGGGAGCCCTCAATGGCTACACCTTC. It encodes CASSLETGQGALNGYTF.

V gene TRBV10-3 combines with J gene TRBJ2-7; D not certain. CDR3 length: 12 amino acids. Deletions cut 4 bases from V and 3 bases from J, with 7 bases between. The germline V gene encodes CDR1 ENHRY and CDR2 SYGVKD. The CDR3 reads CAISGGFYEQYF. The DNA for the CDR3 is TGTGCCATCAGTGGAGGATTCTACGAGCAGTACTTC.

This sequence joins TRBV7-9 and TRBJ1-1; a possible D gene is TRBD1 (6 bases). This CDR3 contains 13 residues. Germline V gives CDR1 SEHNR, CDR2 FQNEAQ (reference sequence). Trimming removed 7 bases at V and 4 bases at J, with 13 bases between. The CDR3 reads CASIWGAGTEAFF. Written as DNA, the CDR3 is TGTGCCAGCATTTGGGGGGCAGGCACTGAAGCTTTCTTT. Full variable domain (missing parts from reference TRBV7-9 and TRBJ1-1): DTGVSQNPRHKITKRGQNVTFRCDPISEHNRLYWYRQTLGQGPEFLTYFQNEAQLEKSRLLSDRFSAERPKGSFSTLEIQRTEQGDSAMYLCASIWGAGTEAFFGQGTRLTVV.

The J gene is TRBJ1-5, the V gene TRBV28; the match to TRBD1 covers 7 bases. Germline assignment: CDR1 MDHEN and CDR2 SYDVKM. V trimming: 8 bases; J trimming: 4 bases; junction bases outside the gene matches: 11. The CDR3 contains 15 residues. CDR3 nucleotide sequence: TGTGCCAGCGCGACAGGGTGGGTAGTAAATCAGCCCCAGCATTTT. Protein sequence: CASATGWVVNQPQHF.

V usage is TRBV19 and J usage is TRBJ2-3; 10 nucleotides align to TRBD1. The V gene's germline CDR1 is LNHDA and CDR2 SQIVND (reference sequence). The V and J ends lost 0 bases and 1 base, in that order; junction bases with no gene match: 10. This CDR3 contains 19 residues. CDR3 nucleotides: TGTGCCAGTAGTATAGATACCCCTCCCGGGACAGGGGGCACAGATACGCAGTATTTT. It specifies CASSIDTPPGTGGTDTQYF.

There are a few counts of this clone. This chain uses TRBV10-1 with TRBJ2-1; D ambiguous. Trimming removed 0 bases at V and 4 bases at J, with 7 bases between. This CDR3 comprises 14 residues. CDR1 and CDR2 from the germline V gene are WNHNN and SYGVQD (reference sequence). In DNA, the CDR3 is TGCGCCAGCAGTGAGTCGATTGATTACAATGAGCAGTTCTTC. Residues: CASSESIDYNEQFF.

The gene calls are TRBV7-9 and TRBJ1-1; the D is unclear. Deletions cut 0 bases from V and 7 bases from J, with 12 bases between. Germline V gene data show CDR1 as SEHNR and CDR2 as FQNEAQ (reference sequence). The CDR3 extends over 14 amino acids. The chain's CDR3 is CASSLAGQTNEAFF. DNA for the CDR3: TGTGCCAGCAGCTTAGCGGGTCAGACGAATGAAGCTTTCTTT.

The rearrangement links TRBV9 to TRBJ2-5; 7 nucleotides align to TRBD2. Per germline, CDR1 SGDLS and CDR2 YYNGEE. Losses at the gene ends were 1 base for V and 1 base for J; bases not matched to a gene: 1. The CDR3 runs to 14 residues. For the CDR3, the DNA is TGTGCCAGCAGCGTATCGGGGGGCCAAGAGACCCAGTACTTC. Translation: CASSVSGGQETQYF.

The chain links TRBV18 to TRBJ2-7; 8 bases agree with TRBD2. The trim removed 3 bases at V and 5 bases at J, leaving 6 bases unmatched. This CDR3 has 14 amino acids. Germline CDR1 and CDR2: KGHSH and LQKENI. CDR3 in amino acids: CASSPPGGIHEQYF. The CDR3 nucleotides read TGTGCCAGCTCACCCCCGGGAGGGATCCACGAGCAGTACTTC.

The chain uses TRBV30 and TRBJ2-7; weak D call: TRBD1 (6 bases). The germline V gene encodes CDR1 GTSNPN and CDR2 SVGIG (reference sequence). This CDR3 is 14 amino acids long. Trimming shortened V by 0 bases and J by 3 bases, and 12 bases separated the two germline ends. For the CDR3, the DNA is TGTGCCTGGAGTGTAGGGACACCTATCTACGAGCAGTACTTC. This encodes CAWSVGTPIYEQYF. The full variable domain, completed using reference TRBV30 and TRBJ2-7, is SQTIHQWPATLVQPVGSPLSLECTVEGTSNPNLYWYRQAAGRGLQLLFYSVGIGQISSEVPQNLSASRPQDRQFILSSKKLLLSDSGFYLCAWSVGTPIYEQYFGPGTRLTVT.